This passage covers 26 T cell receptor beta chains from one sample sequenced in a study of shared clonotypes between healthy human individuals. Clones were sequenced by immunoSEQ multiplex PCR, and TCRdb holds only the in-frame ones, with some missing. The sample records over 2 million clones, around 96% being singletons. Naive CD8 cells lacked CD45RO and underwent positive selection for CCR7, leaving out terminally differentiated effector memory CD45RA+ cells. The specimen was naive CD8+ T cells sorted from blood. Receptors originate from a young man in good health.

V is TRBV7-8 and J is TRBJ2-2; D ambiguous. The CDR3 has 15 residues. V was shortened by 5 bases and J by 1 base, with 11 bases between the two germline ends. Germline values: CDR1 SGHVS, CDR2 FQNEAQ. CDR3 DNA: TGTGCCAGCAGCGTATATCTGGGGAACACCGGGGAGCTGTTTTTT. Amino acid sequence: CASSVYLGNTGELFF.

The chain links TRBV7-3 to TRBJ2-3; 8 bases are a match to TRBD1. The CDR3 sequence is 17 residues long. The V segment lost 1 base and the J segment 5 bases; nucleotides outside the gene matches: 11. Germline V lookup: CDR1 SGHTA, CDR2 FQGTGA. In DNA, the CDR3 is TGTGCCAGCAGCTTAAGTCCAGGGGGCGCATTTGGAGATACGCAGTATTTT. This codes for CASSLSPGGAFGDTQYF.

The gene calls are TRBV5-6 and TRBJ2-7; unclear D gene. This CDR3 is 13 amino acids long. From germline, CDR1 is SGHDT and CDR2 YYEEEE. V lost 3 bases and J 0 bases, leaving 7 bases between the germline ends. CDR3 region: CASSWTPSYEQYF. For the CDR3, the DNA is TGTGCCAGCAGCTGGACCCCCTCCTACGAGCAGTACTTC.

This clone is a singleton in its sample. Here the CDR3 reads CASSYSHHEQYF. The CDR3 coding sequence is TGTGCCAGCAGTTACTCACACCACGAGCAGTACTTC. The V gene is TRBV6-5, the J gene TRBJ2-7; D is undetermined. V shed 0 bases and J shed 5 bases, with 5 bases lying between them. This CDR3 has 12 amino acids. CDR1 is MNHEY and CDR2 is SVGAGI in the germline V gene.

V gene TRBV4-2 combines with J gene TRBJ2-7, with 8 bases that match TRBD2. The trim removed 1 base at V and 2 bases at J, leaving 7 bases unmatched. From germline, CDR1 is LGHNA and CDR2 YNFKEQ. This CDR3 is 16 amino acids long. CDR3: CASSQGPGGEAYEQYF. In DNA form, the CDR3 reads TGTGCCAGCAGCCAAGGTCCCGGGGGGGAGGCCTACGAGCAGTACTTC.

The chain has TRBV4-3 and TRBJ2-3, with 7 bases that match TRBD2. Germline V gives CDR1 LGHNA, CDR2 YSLEER. CDR3 length: 18 amino acids. V shed 0 bases, J shed 9 bases, and the junction held 18 bases outside the gene matches. The CDR3 nucleotides are TGCGCCAGCAGCCAAGAACATAGAAGTAGCGGGCGGGTGCAGACGCAGTATTTT. This codes for CASSQEHRSSGRVQTQYF.

The rearrangement links TRBV27 to TRBJ1-2; D call uncertain. The V end was cut by 4 bases, the J end by 4 bases, with 10 bases between. Germline V CDR1 and CDR2: MNHEY, SMNVEV (reference sequence). The CDR3 runs to 13 residues. The CDR3 loop is CASSSGSSYGYTF. In nucleotides, the CDR3 is TGTGCCAGCAGTTCCGGCTCCAGCTATGGCTACACCTTC.

The chain has TRBV29-1 and TRBJ1-2; no clear D gene. Germline values: CDR1 SQVTM, CDR2 ANQGSEA. The CDR3 contains 15 residues. The V gene lost 8 bases and the J gene lost 7 bases, with 26 bases spanning the gap. CDR3 coding DNA: TGCAGCCCGTCTGCCTGGGAGAATCGAGTAACTGGCTACACCTTC. This translates into CSPSAWENRVTGYTF.

The V and J genes are TRBV11-2 and TRBJ2-1; maybe TRBD1 (5 bases). Germline CDR1 reads SGHAT; CDR2 reads FQNNGV. The CDR3 runs to 14 residues. V lost 0 bases to trimming and J lost 9 bases, with 12 bases between them. The CDR3 sequence: CASSLDAGWGEQFF. CDR3 nucleotide sequence: TGTGCCAGCAGCTTAGACGCAGGGTGGGGTGAGCAGTTCTTC.

J is TRBJ2-7 and V is TRBV11-2, with no clear D. Trimming cost V 3 bases and J 3 bases, with 15 bases left between them. The CDR3 spans 15 residues. Germline V gives CDR1 SGHAT, CDR2 FQNNGV. CDR3 nucleotides: TGTGCCAGCAGCTTCTATAGTGATGTTCGCTACGAGCAGTACTTC. Protein sequence: CASSFYSDVRYEQYF.

The rearrangement uses TRBV11-2 and TRBJ2-1; D may be TRBD2 (6 bases). Germline V gene sequence: CDR1 SGHAT, CDR2 FQNNGV. V was cut by 1 base and J by 5 bases, with 12 bases left in between. The CDR3 is 15 amino acids. CDR3: CASSLAGGSHNEQFF. The CDR3 nucleotides read TGTGCCAGCAGCTTAGCAGGAGGGAGCCACAATGAGCAGTTCTTC. The entire variable domain, with the rest obtained from reference TRBV11-2 and TRBJ2-1, is as follows: EAGVAQSPRYKIIEKRQSVAFWCNPISGHATLYWYQQILGQGPKLLIQFQNNGVVDDSQLPKDRFSAERLKGVDSTLKIQPAKLEDSAVYLCASSLAGGSHNEQFFGPGTRLTVL.

V usage is TRBV4-3 and J usage is TRBJ2-3, with 7 positions matching TRBD2. CDR3 length: 16 amino acids. The V gene's germline CDR1 is LGHNA and CDR2 YSLEER. V trimming: 2 bases; J trimming: 5 bases; junction bases outside the gene matches: 10. The CDR3 sequence is CASSQMREGLQDTQYF. Here the CDR3 DNA reads TGCGCCAGCAGCCAAATGAGGGAGGGCCTTCAAGATACGCAGTATTTT.

The chain couples TRBV5-1 to TRBJ2-3; 8 nucleotides match TRBD2. The CDR3 covers 15 residues. With 3 bases clipped from V and 5 bases from J, the junction kept 8 bases outside the gene matches. CDR1 and CDR2 (germline): SGHRS, YFSETQ. The CDR3 DNA reads as TGCGCCAGCAGCTCAGGACTAGCAGGAGAAGATACGCAGTATTTT. Its translation is CASSSGLAGEDTQYF.

This clone appeared a single time. The chain carries TRBV6-1 and TRBJ2-2; 9 nucleotides match TRBD2. The CDR3 extends over 16 amino acids. Germline V lookup: CDR1 MNHNS, CDR2 SASEGT. With 3 bases clipped from V and 4 bases from J, the junction kept 6 bases outside the gene matches. In DNA form, the CDR3 reads TGTGCCAGCAGTGACTTAGCGGGAGCGAGCACCGGGGAGCTGTTTTTT. Translating it yields CASSDLAGASTGELFF.

The chain is built from TRBV5-6 and TRBJ2-1; D possibly corresponds to TRBD1 (5 bases). This CDR3 is built from 15 residues. Trimming stripped 1 base from V and 1 base from J, with 9 bases between. Germline V CDR1 and CDR2: SGHDT, YYEEEE. The CDR3 protein is CASSLTPGSYNEQFF. Written as DNA, the CDR3 is TGTGCCAGCAGCTTGACGCCAGGGTCCTACAATGAGCAGTTCTTC.

This clone has a single count. Written as DNA, the CDR3 is TGCGCCAGCACGGGGGGAAGTGAAGCTTTCTTT. This codes for CASTGGSEAFF. This chain joins TRBV5-1 and TRBJ1-1, with a tentative D call TRBD1 (5 bases). There are 11 residues in the CDR3. Germline CDR1 is SGHRS and CDR2 is YFSETQ. Trimming left V 6 bases short and J 7 bases short, with 10 bases between.

This clone was observed once. The rearrangement links TRBV5-4 to TRBJ2-7, with D maybe TRBD2 (6 bases). Trimming removed 3 bases from V and 5 bases from J, with 18 bases in between. This CDR3 is built from 15 residues. Germline V gene sequence: CDR1 SGHNT, CDR2 YYREEE (reference sequence). In nucleotides, the CDR3 is TGTGCCAGCAGCTGGGACTGGGGGTCTAGCAACGAGCAGTACTTC. Its protein is CASSWDWGSSNEQYF.

V gene TRBV7-2 combines with J gene TRBJ2-3; 8 nucleotides match TRBD1. The V gene end was trimmed by 5 bases and the J gene end by 6 bases; junction bases not matched to a gene: 10. Germline loops: CDR1 SGHTA, CDR2 FQGNSA. CDR3 length: 15 residues. The chain's CDR3 is CASSQGAGGEDTQYF. The CDR3 nucleotides read TGTGCCAGCAGCCAGGGGGCAGGGGGAGAGGATACGCAGTATTTT.

This clone was seen only once. The chain couples TRBV7-9 to TRBJ2-4, with 7 positions matching TRBD2. Germline trimming cut 7 bases from V and 7 bases from J; bases unmatched to any gene: 16. Looked up from germline, CDR1 is SEHNR and CDR2 is FQNEAQ (reference sequence). The CDR3 extends over 16 amino acids. This chain's CDR3 is CASKAYGGRGGNIQYF. In DNA form, the CDR3 reads TGTGCCAGCAAGGCTTATGGCGGGAGAGGAGGGAACATTCAGTACTTC. The complete variable domain, with remaining parts taken from reference TRBV7-9 and TRBJ2-4, reads DTGVSQNPRHKITKRGQNVTFRCDPISEHNRLYWYRQTLGQGPEFLTYFQNEAQLEKSRLLSDRFSAERPKGSFSTLEIQRTEQGDSAMYLCASKAYGGRGGNIQYFGAGTRLSVL.

Comment on this clone: The sample carries other DNA sequences with the same CDR3. The chain recombines TRBV14 with TRBJ1-1; no reliable D call. The germline CDR1 and CDR2 sequences are SGHDN and FVKESK. V was pared by 3 bases and J by 3 bases, with 8 bases between. The CDR3 has 13 amino acids. The CDR3 sequence is CASSQGLYTEAFF. The DNA of the CDR3 is TGTGCCAGCAGCCAGGGTCTTTACACTGAAGCTTTCTTT.

This clone was seen once. This rearrangement joins TRBV29-1 to TRBJ1-2; 9 bases are a match to TRBD1. From germline, CDR1 is SQVTM and CDR2 ANQGSEA. The CDR3 sequence is 15 residues long. V trimming: 4 bases; J trimming: 5 bases; junction bases outside the gene matches: 11. The CDR3 region has the DNA TGCAGCGTTGGGCCGGAGAGGGACAGGGAATATGGCTACACCTTC. Protein: CSVGPERDREYGYTF.

V usage is TRBV9 and J usage is TRBJ2-7; the D gene is possibly TRBD2 (6 bases). CDR1 is SGDLS and CDR2 is YYNGEE in the germline V gene. The CDR3 consists of 12 residues. The germline V and J ends were trimmed by 4 bases and 9 bases, with 14 bases remaining between them. The CDR3 DNA is TGTGCCAGCAGCCCTGGGACTGGCGGGCAGTACTTC. This encodes CASSPGTGGQYF. Complete variable domain (other parts from reference TRBV9 and TRBJ2-7): DSGVTQTPKHLITATGQRVTLRCSPRSGDLSVYWYQQSLDQGLQFLIQYYNGEERAKGNILERFSAQQFPDLHSELNLSSLELGDSALYFCASSPGTGGQYFGPGTRLTVT.

This clone was found once. The chain links TRBV27 to TRBJ2-1; D possibly uses TRBD1 or TRBD2 (7 bases each). The CDR3 loop spans 14 amino acids. V lost 7 bases and J 6 bases, leaving 16 bases between the germline ends. Germline-derived CDR1 and CDR2 are MNHEY and SMNVEV (reference sequence). The DNA of the CDR3 is TGTGCCAGCACCCCAGGGGGGGGTTTCAATGAGCAGTTCTTC. Residues: CASTPGGGFNEQFF.

This clone is a singleton in its sample. The identical CDR3 is also encoded by other nucleotide sequences in the sample. The rearrangement joins TRBV7-9 to TRBJ2-3; no definite D call. V lost 4 bases and J lost 5, with 10 bases in between. CDR1 and CDR2 (germline): SEHNR, FQNEAQ (reference sequence). The CDR3 totals 13 residues. CDR3: CASSSSALDTQYF. CDR3 coding DNA: TGTGCCAGCAGCTCGTCGGCTCTAGATACGCAGTATTTT.

This chain connects TRBV10-2 to TRBJ2-2, with TRBD2 matching over 9 bases. The ends lost 4 bases at V and 12 bases at J; junction bases unmatched: 12. CDR3 length: 15 amino acids. CDR1 is WSHSY and CDR2 is SAAADI in the germline V gene. The CDR3 sequence is CASSVPSSGGEKLFF. The DNA of the CDR3 is TGCGCCAGCAGTGTACCGAGTAGCGGGGGCGAGAAGCTGTTTTTT.

A note on this clone: Other DNA sequences in the same sample also yield this CDR3. The V gene is TRBV29-1, the J gene TRBJ1-2; D unclear. The CDR3 totals 14 residues. Germline V gene sequence: CDR1 SQVTM, CDR2 ANQGSEA. V lost 5 bases and J lost 1, with 14 bases in between. This chain's CDR3 is CSVLGGPLNYGYTF. In DNA form, the CDR3 reads TGCAGCGTTTTGGGAGGGCCCCTTAACTATGGCTACACCTTC.